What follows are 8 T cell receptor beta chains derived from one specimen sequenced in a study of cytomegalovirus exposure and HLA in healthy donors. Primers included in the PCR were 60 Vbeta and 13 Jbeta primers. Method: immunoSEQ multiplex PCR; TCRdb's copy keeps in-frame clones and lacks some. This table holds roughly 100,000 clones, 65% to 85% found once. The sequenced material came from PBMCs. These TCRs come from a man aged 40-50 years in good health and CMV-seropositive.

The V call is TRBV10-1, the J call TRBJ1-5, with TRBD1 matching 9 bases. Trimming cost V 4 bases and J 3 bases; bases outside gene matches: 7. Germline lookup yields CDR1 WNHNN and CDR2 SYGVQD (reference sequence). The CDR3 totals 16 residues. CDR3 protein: CASSAGDRGVNQPQHF. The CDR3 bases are TGCGCCAGCAGTGCCGGAGACAGGGGGGTCAATCAGCCCCAGCATTTT.

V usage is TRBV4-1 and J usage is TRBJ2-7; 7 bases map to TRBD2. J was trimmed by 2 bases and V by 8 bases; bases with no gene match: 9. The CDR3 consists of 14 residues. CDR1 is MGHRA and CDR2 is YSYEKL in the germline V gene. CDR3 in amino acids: CASALPGTTYEQYF. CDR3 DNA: TGCGCCAGCGCTCTCCCCGGGACTACCTACGAGCAGTACTTC.

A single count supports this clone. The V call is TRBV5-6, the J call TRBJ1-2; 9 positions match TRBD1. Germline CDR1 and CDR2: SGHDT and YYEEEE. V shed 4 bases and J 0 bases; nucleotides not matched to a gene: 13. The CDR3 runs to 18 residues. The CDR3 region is CASSPVPGQGITNYGYTF. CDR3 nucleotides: TGTGCCAGCAGCCCAGTCCCGGGACAGGGAATAACTAACTATGGCTACACCTTC.

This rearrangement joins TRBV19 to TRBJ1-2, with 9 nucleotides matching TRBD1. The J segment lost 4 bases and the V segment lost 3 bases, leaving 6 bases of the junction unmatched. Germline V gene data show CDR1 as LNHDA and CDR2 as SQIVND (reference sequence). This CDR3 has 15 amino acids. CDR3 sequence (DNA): TGTGCCAGTAGTATCCCAACAGGGGGCGGCTATGGCTACACCTTC. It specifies CASSIPTGGGYGYTF.

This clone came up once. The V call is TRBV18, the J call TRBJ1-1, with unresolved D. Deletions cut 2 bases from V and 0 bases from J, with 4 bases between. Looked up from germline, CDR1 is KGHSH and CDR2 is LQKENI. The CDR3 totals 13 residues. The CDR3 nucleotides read TGTGCCAGCTCACCATACTTGAACACTGAAGCTTTCTTT. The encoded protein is CASSPYLNTEAFF. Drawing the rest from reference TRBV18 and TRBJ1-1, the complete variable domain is NAGVMQNPRHLVRRRGQEARLRCSPMKGHSHVYWYRQLPEEGLKFMVYLQKENIIDESGMPKERFSAEFPKEGPSILRIQQVVRGDSAAYFCASSPYLNTEAFFGQGTRLTVV.

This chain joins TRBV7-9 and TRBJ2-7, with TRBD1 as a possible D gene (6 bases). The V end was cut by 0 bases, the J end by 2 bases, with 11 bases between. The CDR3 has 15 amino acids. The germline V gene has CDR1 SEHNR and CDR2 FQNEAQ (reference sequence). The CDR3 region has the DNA TGTGCCAGCAGCTTAGCGGCAGGACAGACCTACGAGCAGTACTTC. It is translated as CASSLAAGQTYEQYF.

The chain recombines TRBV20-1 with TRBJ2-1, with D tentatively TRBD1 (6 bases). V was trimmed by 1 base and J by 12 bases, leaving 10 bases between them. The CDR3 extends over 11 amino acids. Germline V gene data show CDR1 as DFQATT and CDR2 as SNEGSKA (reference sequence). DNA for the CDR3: TGCAGTGCTAGAGCGAAACAGGGGCAGTTCTTC. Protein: CSARAKQGQFF.

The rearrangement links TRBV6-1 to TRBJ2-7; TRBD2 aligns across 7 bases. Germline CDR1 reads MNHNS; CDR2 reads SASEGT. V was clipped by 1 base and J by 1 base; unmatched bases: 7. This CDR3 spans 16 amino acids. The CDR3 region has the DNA TGTGCCAGCAGTGAAGATTACCCGGGACTATCCTACGAGCAGTACTTC. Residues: CASSEDYPGLSYEQYF.